This TCR beta chain stems from a study of cytomegalovirus exposure and HLA in healthy donors. In the study overall: T cells numbering about 200 million yielded approximately 120 million unique TCR beta sequences in an earlier analysis. General study findings and limits: Researchers counted around 180 TCR beta chains as cytomegalovirus-associated.

This PCR relied on a set of 60 Vbeta primers and 13 Jbeta primers. The protocol was immunoSEQ multiplex PCR, while the TCRdb copy is restricted to in-frame clones and leaves out a portion. The profile covers about 130,000 clones, with 80% to 90% appearing a single time and almost 6% taken by the ten largest. About this clone: Its antigen remains unknown.

Trimming left V 3 bases short and J 4 bases short, with 12 bases between. This CDR3 has 13 residues. Germline loops: CDR1 GTSNPN, CDR2 SVGIG (reference sequence). Donors were nominally healthy when sampled, though unrecorded immune exposures were likely. The clonotype originates from a woman aged 40 to 50 in good health and CMV-seropositive. Sequencing was performed on PBMCs. The V and J genes are TRBV30 and TRBJ1-2; weak D call: TRBD1 (5 bases). Here the CDR3 reads CAWSYRISYGYTF. CDR3 coding DNA: TGTGCCTGGAGCTACAGGATTTCCTATGGCTACACCTTC.